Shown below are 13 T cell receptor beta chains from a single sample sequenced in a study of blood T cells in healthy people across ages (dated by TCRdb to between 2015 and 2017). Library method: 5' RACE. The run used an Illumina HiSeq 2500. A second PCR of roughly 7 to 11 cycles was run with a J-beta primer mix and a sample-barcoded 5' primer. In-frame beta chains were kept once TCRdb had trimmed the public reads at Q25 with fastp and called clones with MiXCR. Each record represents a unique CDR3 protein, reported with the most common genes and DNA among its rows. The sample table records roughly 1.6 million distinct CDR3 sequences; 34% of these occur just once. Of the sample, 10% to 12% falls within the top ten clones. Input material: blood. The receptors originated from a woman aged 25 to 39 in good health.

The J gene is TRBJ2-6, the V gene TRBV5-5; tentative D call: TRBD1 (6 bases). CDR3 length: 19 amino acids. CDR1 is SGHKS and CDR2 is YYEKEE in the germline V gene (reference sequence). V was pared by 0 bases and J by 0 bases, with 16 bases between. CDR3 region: CASSLDWQGTNSGANVLTF. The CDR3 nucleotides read TGTGCCAGCAGCTTGGATTGGCAGGGGACCAACTCTGGGGCCAACGTCCTGACTTTC.

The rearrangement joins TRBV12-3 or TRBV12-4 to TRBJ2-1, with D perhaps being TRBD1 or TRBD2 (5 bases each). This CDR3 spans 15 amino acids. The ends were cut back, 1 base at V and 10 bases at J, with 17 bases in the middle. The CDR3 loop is CASSLGPSRGREQFF. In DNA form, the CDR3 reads TGTGCCAGCAGTTTAGGTCCGTCGAGGGGCCGGGAGCAGTTCTTC.

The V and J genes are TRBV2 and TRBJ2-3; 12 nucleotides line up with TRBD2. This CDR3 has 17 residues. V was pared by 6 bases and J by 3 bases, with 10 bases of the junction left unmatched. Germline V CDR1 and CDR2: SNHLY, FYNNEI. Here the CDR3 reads CASRGDGLAGRTDTQYF. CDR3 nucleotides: TGTGCCAGCAGGGGGGACGGACTAGCGGGGAGGACAGATACGCAGTATTTT.

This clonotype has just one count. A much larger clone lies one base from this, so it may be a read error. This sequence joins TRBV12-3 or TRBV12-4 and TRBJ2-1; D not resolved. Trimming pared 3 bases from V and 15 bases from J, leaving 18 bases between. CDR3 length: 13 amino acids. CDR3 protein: CASSFEAKGKRFF. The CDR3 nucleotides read TGTGCCAGCAGTTTCGAGGCGAAGGGCAAGCGGTTCTTC.

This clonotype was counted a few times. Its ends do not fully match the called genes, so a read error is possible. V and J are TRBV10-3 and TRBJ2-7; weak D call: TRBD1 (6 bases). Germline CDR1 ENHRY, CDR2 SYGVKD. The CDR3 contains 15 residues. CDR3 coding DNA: TGCGCCATCAGTGACGGGGCAGGGGCGTTCTACGAGCAGTACTTC. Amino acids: CAISDGAGAFYEQYF.

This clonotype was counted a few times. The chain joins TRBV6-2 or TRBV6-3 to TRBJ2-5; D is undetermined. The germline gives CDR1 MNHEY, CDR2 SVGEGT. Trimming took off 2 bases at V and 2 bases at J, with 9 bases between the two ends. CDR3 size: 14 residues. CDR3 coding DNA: TGTGCCAGCAGTTACGAGGTGGGACAAGAGACCCAGTACTTC. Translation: CASSYEVGQETQYF.

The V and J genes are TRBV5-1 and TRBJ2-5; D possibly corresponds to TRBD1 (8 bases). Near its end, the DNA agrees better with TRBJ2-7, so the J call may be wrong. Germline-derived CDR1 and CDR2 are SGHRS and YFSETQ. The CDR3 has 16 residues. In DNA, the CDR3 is TGCGCCAGCAGCTTGTGGGACAGGCCGCGGGGGTACGAGCAGTACTTC. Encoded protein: CASSLWDRPRGYEQYF.

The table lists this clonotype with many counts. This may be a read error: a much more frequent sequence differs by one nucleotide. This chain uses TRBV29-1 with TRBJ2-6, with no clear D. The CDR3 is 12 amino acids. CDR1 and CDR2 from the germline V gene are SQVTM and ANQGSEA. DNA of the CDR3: TGCAGCGTCCAGCACACGGCCAACGTCCGGACTTTC. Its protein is CSVQHTANVRTF.

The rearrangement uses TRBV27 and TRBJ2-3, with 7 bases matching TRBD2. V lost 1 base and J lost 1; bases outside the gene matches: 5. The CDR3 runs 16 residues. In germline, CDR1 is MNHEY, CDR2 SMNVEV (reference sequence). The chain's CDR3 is CASSLFATSGTDTQYF. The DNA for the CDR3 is TGTGCCAGCAGTTTATTCGCCACTAGCGGCACAGATACGCAGTATTTT.

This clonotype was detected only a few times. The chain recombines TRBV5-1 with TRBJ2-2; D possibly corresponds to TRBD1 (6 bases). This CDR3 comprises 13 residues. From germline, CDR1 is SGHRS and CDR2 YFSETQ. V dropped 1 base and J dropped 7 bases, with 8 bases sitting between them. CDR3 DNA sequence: TGCGCCAGCAGCTTGAGGGACAACGGGGAGCTGTTTTTT. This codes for CASSLRDNGELFF.

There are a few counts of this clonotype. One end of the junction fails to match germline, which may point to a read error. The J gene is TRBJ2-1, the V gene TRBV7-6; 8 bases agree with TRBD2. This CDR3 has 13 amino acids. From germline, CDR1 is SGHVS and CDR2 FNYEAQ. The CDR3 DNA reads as TGTGCCGGCAGCTTGAGCGGGAGTAATGAGCAGTTCTTC. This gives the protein CAGSLSGSNEQFF.

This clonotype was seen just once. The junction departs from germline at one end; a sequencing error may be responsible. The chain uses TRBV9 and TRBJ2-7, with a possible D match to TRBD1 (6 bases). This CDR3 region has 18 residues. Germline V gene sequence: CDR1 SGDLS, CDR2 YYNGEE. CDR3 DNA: TGTGCCAGCAGCGTAGGAGGTAAAAATTGGGACACATCCTACGAGCGGTACTTC. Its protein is CASSVGGKNWDTSYERYF.

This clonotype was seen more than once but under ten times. This CDR3 reads CAISAGQGVQPQHF. CDR3 nucleotide sequence: TGTGCCATCAGTGCCGGACAGGGTGTTCAGCCCCAGCATTTT. The V and J genes are TRBV10-3 and TRBJ1-5; 8 bases fit TRBD1. CDR1 ENHRY and CDR2 SYGVKD come from the germline V gene. Losses at the gene ends were 4 bases for V and 6 bases for J; bases not matched to a gene: 5. The CDR3 totals 14 residues.